One sample yielded the 29 T cell receptor beta chains listed below, sequenced in a study of blood T cell repertoires in COVID-19. Measured with immunoSEQ multiplex PCR; TCRdb has only the in-frame clones, and not every one. The sample holds around 76,000 clones; 80% to 90% are singletons and the top ten take about 0.5%. Sequenced input: peripheral blood. All receptors come from a man between 60 and 75 years old with acute or convalescent COVID-19.

This chain uses TRBV5-1 with TRBJ2-7; 8 bases are shared with TRBD1. The CDR3 extends over 13 amino acids. Germline loops: CDR1 SGHRS, CDR2 YFSETQ. The ends lost 5 bases at V and 5 bases at J; junction bases unmatched: 6. The CDR3 nucleotides read TGCGCCAGCAGGGGTCAGGGGGCCGACGAGCAGTACTTC. It encodes CASRGQGADEQYF.

This clone has only a few counts. CDR3 in DNA: TGTGCCAGCAGTTACGGTGGGGCGGGAGACCCAAATGAGCAGTTCTTC. Translating gives CASSYGGAGDPNEQFF. The chain links TRBV6-2 or TRBV6-3 to TRBJ2-1; TRBD2 aligns across 7 bases. This CDR3 has 16 residues. V lost 2 bases, J lost 7 bases, and 11 bases stayed unmatched. Germline values: CDR1 MNHEY, CDR2 SVGEGT.

The V gene is TRBV6-1, the J gene TRBJ1-1; weak D call: TRBD1 (5 bases). The germline V and J ends were trimmed by 1 base and 4 bases, with 10 bases remaining between them. CDR3 length equals 14 residues. CDR1 MNHNS and CDR2 SASEGT come from the germline V gene. DNA of the CDR3: TGTGCCAGCAGTGAAGACGGGGGAAGCACTGAAGCTTTCTTT. This sequence encodes CASSEDGGSTEAFF.

The chain couples TRBV5-1 to TRBJ2-5, with 7 nucleotides matching TRBD2. The J segment lost 0 bases and the V segment lost 3 bases, leaving 5 bases of the junction unmatched. The CDR3 length is 15 residues. Germline CDR1 SGHRS, CDR2 YFSETQ. The CDR3 sequence is CASSSVSGYQETQYF. CDR3 nucleotide sequence: TGCGCCAGCAGCTCAGTTAGCGGGTACCAAGAGACCCAGTACTTC.

The rearrangement joins TRBV2 to TRBJ2-7; D is possibly TRBD2 (5 bases). Trimming pared 5 bases from V and 2 bases from J, leaving 16 bases between. CDR3 length: 15 amino acids. Germline CDR1 SNHLY, CDR2 FYNNEI. The CDR3 DNA sequence: TGTGCCAGCAGTCTAGACATAACACTAGCCTACGAGCAGTACTTC. It specifies CASSLDITLAYEQYF.

This rearrangement joins TRBV27 to TRBJ2-7; unclear D gene. Germline-derived CDR1 and CDR2 are MNHEY and SMNVEV (reference sequence). With 0 bases removed from V and 7 bases from J, the gap between germline ends came to 13 bases. CDR3 length equals 14 residues. The chain's CDR3 is CASSLSGGPLEQYF. In DNA form, the CDR3 reads TGTGCCAGCAGTTTATCGGGTGGGCCCTTGGAGCAGTACTTC.

The rearrangement uses TRBV5-6 and TRBJ1-2; unclear D gene. This CDR3 region has 13 residues. Trimming left V 5 bases short and J 4 bases short, with 12 bases between. CDR1 SGHDT and CDR2 YYEEEE come from the germline V gene. CDR3 in amino acids: CASRPAGSYGYTF. The CDR3 region has the DNA TGTGCCAGCAGGCCCGCGGGTAGCTATGGCTACACCTTC.

The genes are TRBV6-5 and TRBJ1-1, with TRBD1 as a possible D gene (6 bases). The germline CDR1 and CDR2 sequences are MNHEY and SVGAGI. The CDR3 consists of 13 residues. The germline V and J ends were trimmed by 7 bases and 1 base, with 10 bases remaining between them. CDR3 DNA: TGTGCCAGCAATAGGGGGACGAACACTGAAGCTTTCTTT. It translates to CASNRGTNTEAFF.

This clone was seen just once. The V call is TRBV14, the J call TRBJ2-1; D is ambiguous. Germline V gives CDR1 SGHDN, CDR2 FVKESK. CDR3 size: 13 residues. V was trimmed by 4 bases and J by 6 bases, leaving 10 bases between them. CDR3 region: CASSPHLVNEQFF. CDR3 in DNA: TGTGCCAGCAGCCCCCATTTAGTCAATGAGCAGTTCTTC. The full variable domain, completed using reference TRBV14 and TRBJ2-1, is EAGVTQFPSHSVIEKGQTVTLRCDPISGHDNLYWYRRVMGKEIKFLLHFVKESKQDESGMPNNRFLAERTGGTYSTLKVQPAELEDSGVYFCASSPHLVNEQFFGPGTRLTVL.

This chain connects TRBV19 to TRBJ1-1, with TRBD1 matching 7 bases. The germline V gene encodes CDR1 LNHDA and CDR2 SQIVND (reference sequence). The CDR3 runs 16 residues. V shed 8 bases and J 2 bases; nucleotides not matched to a gene: 14. CDR3 sequence reads: CASSTYRDSVNTEAFF. The CDR3, as DNA: TGTGCCAGTTCCACTTACCGGGACAGTGTAAACACTGAAGCTTTCTTT.

The V call is TRBV19, the J call TRBJ1-1; a possible D gene is TRBD1 (5 bases). The CDR3 runs 14 residues. Per the germline V gene, CDR1 is LNHDA and CDR2 is SQIVND (reference sequence). V was pared by 6 bases and J by 2 bases, with 13 bases between. Written as DNA, the CDR3 is TGTGCCAGTAGCCCGGACATCGCCAACACTGAAGCTTTCTTT. Its protein is CASSPDIANTEAFF. Full variable domain (remainder filled in from reference TRBV19 and TRBJ1-1): DGGITQSPKYLFRKEGQNVTLSCEQNLNHDAMYWYRQDPGQGLRLIYYSQIVNDFQKGDIAEGYSVSREKKESFPLTVTSAQKNPTAFYLCASSPDIANTEAFFGQGTRLTVV.

This clone was found a few times. This rearrangement joins TRBV7-8 to TRBJ2-7; tentative D call: TRBD1 (5 bases). V dropped 6 bases and J dropped 2 bases, with 17 bases sitting between them. Germline V lookup: CDR1 SGHVS, CDR2 FQNEAQ. The CDR3 runs to 15 residues. The CDR3 spells CASRTTGSLAYEQYF. The CDR3 DNA is TGTGCCAGCAGGACCACAGGTTCACTTGCCTACGAGCAGTACTTC.

CDR3 sequence reads: CSVQSSGVYGYTF. Written as DNA, the CDR3 is TGCAGCGTGCAGTCTTCGGGGGTCTATGGCTACACCTTC. The V call is TRBV29-1, the J call TRBJ1-2; D possibly corresponds to TRBD1 (5 bases). This CDR3 contains 13 residues. Germline-derived CDR1 and CDR2 are SQVTM and ANQGSEA. The V gene lost 6 bases and the J gene lost 4 bases, with 15 bases spanning the gap.

The chain joins TRBV27 to TRBJ1-5, with TRBD1 matching 7 bases. V gave up 10 bases and J gave up 6 bases; unmatched junction bases: 9. CDR1 MNHEY and CDR2 SMNVEV come from the germline V gene (reference sequence). This CDR3 spans 13 amino acids. CDR3 protein: CATSRGQGQPQHF. The CDR3 coding sequence is TGTGCCACCTCGAGGGGGCAGGGTCAGCCCCAGCATTTT.

The chain links TRBV2 to TRBJ2-5; D perhaps matches TRBD2 (5 bases). V lost 1 base to trimming and J lost 4 bases, with 13 bases between them. The germline gives CDR1 SNHLY, CDR2 FYNNEI. The CDR3 has 15 amino acids. The CDR3 sequence is CASSEVGYEGETQYF. DNA for the CDR3: TGTGCCAGCAGTGAAGTGGGCTACGAGGGAGAGACCCAGTACTTC. Full variable domain (rest looked up from reference TRBV2 and TRBJ2-5): EPEVTQTPSHQVTQMGQEVILRCVPISNHLYFYWYRQILGQKVEFLVSFYNNEISEKSEIFDDQFSVERPDGSNFTLKIRSTKLEDSAMYFCASSEVGYEGETQYFGPGTRLLVL.

This clone was seen a single time. V usage is TRBV7-9 and J usage is TRBJ1-1; TRBD1 might be the D (5 bases). CDR3 length: 14 residues. Trimming cost V 3 bases and J 4 bases, with 12 bases left between them. Germline V CDR1 and CDR2: SEHNR, FQNEAQ (reference sequence). The CDR3 protein is CASSFWGTATEAFF. CDR3 in DNA: TGTGCCAGCAGCTTTTGGGGGACTGCCACTGAAGCTTTCTTT.

The V and J genes are TRBV12-3 or TRBV12-4 and TRBJ2-3; D perhaps matches TRBD1 (6 bases). CDR3 length equals 13 residues. Trimming shortened V by 8 bases and J by 2 bases, and 11 bases separated the two germline ends. CDR3 sequence (DNA): TGTGCCAGCTCTAGGGGGATCACAGATACGCAGTATTTT. Translating gives CASSRGITDTQYF.

The rearrangement joins TRBV5-1 to TRBJ2-1, with 15 positions matching TRBD2. CDR1 and CDR2 (germline): SGHRS, YFSETQ. CDR3 length: 16 amino acids. Trimming at V came to 4 bases and at J to 6 bases, leaving 5 bases not matched to a gene. CDR3 nucleotides: TGCGCCAGCAGCGTACCGGGACTAGCGGGAGGCAATGAGCAGTTCTTC. Translation gives CASSVPGLAGGNEQFF.

This clone was recorded once. The chain combines TRBV20-1 with TRBJ2-5, with 9 positions matching TRBD2. V dropped 3 bases and J dropped 5; count of bases not matched to a gene: 7. The length of the CDR3 is 14 residues. The V gene's germline CDR1 is DFQATT and CDR2 SNEGSKA (reference sequence). The CDR3 loop is CSASASGATETQYF. The CDR3 region has the DNA TGCAGTGCTAGTGCTAGCGGGGCTACCGAGACCCAGTACTTC.

This chain links TRBV6-2 or TRBV6-3 with TRBJ2-3; TRBD2 matches 12 bases. Germline V gives CDR1 MNHEY, CDR2 SVGEGT. This CDR3 region has 16 residues. J was trimmed by 4 bases and V by 6 bases; bases with no gene match: 8. The CDR3 DNA reads as TGTGCCAGCAGCTCTAGCGGGAGGGCCAGGGCAGATACGCAGTATTTT. It translates to CASSSSGRARADTQYF.

V is TRBV5-1 and J is TRBJ2-7; D possibly corresponds to TRBD2 (6 bases). This CDR3 contains 14 residues. V was shortened by 4 bases and J by 0 bases, with 11 bases between the two germline ends. Germline assignment: CDR1 SGHRS and CDR2 YFSETQ. As DNA, the CDR3 is TGCGCCAGCAGCGGGGACTGGGTCTCCTACGAGCAGTACTTC. Amino acids: CASSGDWVSYEQYF.

V and J are TRBV4-1 and TRBJ1-6, with TRBD1 identical over 7 bases. The junction had 5 bases not matched to a gene; V was cut back by 2 bases and J by 7 bases. Germline assignment: CDR1 MGHRA and CDR2 YSYEKL. The CDR3 runs 15 residues. The CDR3 DNA reads as TGCGCCAGCAGCCAAAACCAGGGGGGAAATTCACCCCTCCACTTT. It specifies CASSQNQGGNSPLHF.

The genes are TRBV7-9 and TRBJ1-5; D not certain. Germline V lookup: CDR1 SEHNR, CDR2 FQNEAQ (reference sequence). The CDR3 totals 15 residues. Trimming stripped 5 bases from V and 2 bases from J, with 13 bases between. DNA for the CDR3: TGTGCCAGCAGCAGGGAGGAACAGCGCAATCAGCCCCAGCATTTT. It encodes CASSREEQRNQPQHF.

The chain carries TRBV5-1 and TRBJ1-6; TRBD1 matches 10 bases. The CDR3 contains 17 residues. Unmatched junction bases numbered 10, after V lost 0 bases and J lost 10 bases. Germline V lookup: CDR1 SGHRS, CDR2 YFSETQ. The CDR3 region is CASSLGDRGKSLSPLHF. The CDR3 DNA reads TGCGCCAGCAGCTTGGGGGACAGGGGCAAGTCGCTATCACCCCTCCACTTT. Looking up the rest from reference TRBV5-1 and TRBJ1-6 gives the full variable domain: KAGVTQTPRYLIKTRGQQVTLSCSPISGHRSVSWYQQTPGQGLQFLFEYFSETQRNKGNFPGRFSGRQFSNSRSEMNVSTLELGDSALYLCASSLGDRGKSLSPLHFGNGTRLTVT.

This clone was detected once. The genes are TRBV3-1 (or the pseudogene TRBV3-2) and TRBJ2-2; 12 bases match TRBD2. Germline V CDR1 and CDR2: LGHDT, YNNKEL (reference sequence). This CDR3 spans 16 amino acids. Unmatched junction bases numbered 2, after V lost 1 base and J lost 5 bases. CDR3: CASSQAGTSGTGELFF. DNA for the CDR3: TGTGCCAGCAGCCAAGCTGGGACTAGCGGGACCGGGGAGCTGTTTTTT.

CDR3 sequence reads: CASSLKLNTEAFF. The CDR3 bases are TGTGCCAGCAGTTTAAAGCTGAACACTGAAGCTTTCTTT. The V and J genes are TRBV12-3 or TRBV12-4 and TRBJ1-1; no clear D. V gave up 2 bases and J gave up 0 bases, with 4 bases separating them. The CDR3 runs 13 residues.

The chain uses TRBV23-1 and TRBJ1-2; 10 nucleotides align to TRBD1. TRBV23-1 is identified as an open reading frame with a role that is uncertain. The CDR3 has 16 residues. The V gene end was trimmed by 11 bases and the J gene end by 3 bases; junction bases not matched to a gene: 15. CDR3 residues: CASHSPPGQGYYGYTF. Here the CDR3 DNA reads TGCGCCTCCCACTCTCCCCCGGGACAGGGGTACTATGGCTACACCTTC.

The chain links TRBV5-4 to TRBJ2-3; tentatively, D is TRBD2 (5 bases). This CDR3 comprises 15 residues. Trimming removed 4 bases from V and 2 bases from J, with 14 bases in between. Germline V CDR1 and CDR2: SGHNT, YYREEE (reference sequence). DNA of the CDR3: TGTGCCAGCAGCCCCACTAGGTCCTCCACAGATACGCAGTATTTT. Residues: CASSPTRSSTDTQYF.

The chain uses TRBV19 and TRBJ1-4, with 7 nucleotides matching TRBD1. Germline CDR1 and CDR2: LNHDA and SQIVND (reference sequence). This CDR3 spans 13 amino acids. After removal of 7 bases from V and 4 bases from J, the junction contained 3 bases not matched to a gene. Written as DNA, the CDR3 is TGTGCCAGTAAGGGGACAGATAATGAAAAACTGTTTTTT. Protein: CASKGTDNEKLFF.